These 24 T cell receptor beta chains were sequenced from one sample in a study of OX40 agonist ivuxolimab in advanced cancers. TCRdb keeps only in-frame clones here, not all; method: immunoSEQ multiplex PCR. In the table there are around 100,000 clones, about 92% of which are singletons. Sequences were derived from CD4+ or CD8+ T cells sorted from blood, sampled in a trial of the OX40 agonist ivuxolimab. Receptors originate from an adult with an advanced solid tumor such as melanoma, head and neck, liver or kidney cancer.

The rearrangement uses TRBV29-1 and TRBJ1-1; a possible D gene is TRBD1 (6 bases). This CDR3 is built from 13 residues. The germline CDR1 and CDR2 sequences are SQVTM and ANQGSEA. The V end lost 3 bases, the J end lost 9 bases, and 17 bases lay between the germline ends. The CDR3 sequence is CSVEHDWGAKAFF. DNA for the CDR3: TGCAGCGTTGAGCACGATTGGGGGGCCAAAGCTTTCTTT.

This chain uses TRBV30 with TRBJ1-5; tentatively, D is TRBD1 (6 bases). This CDR3 is built from 14 residues. Germline CDR1 reads GTSNPN; CDR2 reads SVGIG (reference sequence). V was clipped by 5 bases and J by 0 bases, with 11 bases between them. The CDR3 spells CAWAYRDSNQPQHF. As DNA, the CDR3 is TGTGCCTGGGCCTACAGGGATAGCAATCAGCCCCAGCATTTT.

The chain joins TRBV15 to TRBJ2-1; TRBD2 aligns across 7 bases. The CDR3 consists of 12 residues. V shed 1 base, J shed 10 bases, and the junction held 1 base outside the gene matches. Germline V gene data show CDR1 as LNHNV and CDR2 as YYDKDF (reference sequence). The CDR3 is CATSRGEGEQFF. Written as DNA, the CDR3 is TGTGCCACCAGCAGAGGGGAGGGCGAGCAGTTCTTC.

This clone was recorded only once. The V gene is TRBV20-1, the J gene TRBJ2-5, with 8 bases fitting TRBD2. The germline gives CDR1 DFQATT, CDR2 SNEGSKA (reference sequence). CDR3 size: 11 residues. V was clipped by 5 bases and J by 5 bases; unmatched bases: 1. Here the CDR3 reads CSALAGETQYF. The CDR3 bases are TGCAGTGCTTTAGCGGGGGAGACCCAGTACTTC.

This rearrangement joins TRBV6-1 to TRBJ2-5, with unresolved D. Matching the DNA end better, TRBJ2-7 makes the J call doubtful. The germline gives CDR1 MNHNS, CDR2 SASEGT. The CDR3 contains 11 residues. In DNA form, the CDR3 reads TGTGCCAGCAGTTATTACTACGAGCAGTACTTC. It codes for CASSYYYEQYF.

V gene TRBV11-3 combines with J gene TRBJ2-5; 7 bases map to TRBD2. CDR1 is SGHNT, CDR2 YENEEA, per germline. With 6 bases clipped from V and 5 bases from J, the junction kept 15 bases outside the gene matches. The CDR3 runs 16 residues. CDR3 in amino acids: CASSPHSGPSQETQYF. CDR3 sequence (DNA): TGTGCCAGCAGTCCTCATAGCGGGCCCAGCCAGGAGACCCAGTACTTC.

V is TRBV28 and J is TRBJ1-5; the D gene is possibly TRBD1 (5 bases). CDR3 size: 13 residues. CDR1 MDHEN and CDR2 SYDVKM come from the germline V gene. The ends were cut back, 6 bases at V and 8 bases at J, with 14 bases in the middle. The CDR3 reads CASRSGQGEPQHF. The CDR3 nucleotides are TGTGCCAGCAGGTCGGGGCAGGGTGAGCCCCAGCATTTT.

This chain connects TRBV28 to TRBJ2-1; perhaps TRBD1 as D (5 bases). The CDR3 extends over 15 amino acids. The V and J ends lost 2 bases and 2 bases respectively, with 10 bases between them. Per the germline V gene, CDR1 is MDHEN and CDR2 is SYDVKM. CDR3 loop: CASSLQGRTYNEQFF. DNA for the CDR3: TGTGCCAGCAGTTTACAGGGTAGGACCTACAATGAGCAGTTCTTC.

The J gene is TRBJ1-2, the V gene TRBV9; 7 nucleotides match TRBD1. With 3 bases clipped from V and 3 bases from J, the junction kept 8 bases outside the gene matches. CDR3 size: 15 residues. In germline, CDR1 is SGDLS, CDR2 YYNGEE. The chain's CDR3 is CASSALGQQHYGYTF. CDR3 sequence (DNA): TGTGCCAGCAGCGCTTTGGGACAGCAACACTATGGCTACACCTTC.

V gene TRBV28 combines with J gene TRBJ1-2, with 9 bases that match TRBD1. The V gene's germline CDR1 is MDHEN and CDR2 SYDVKM. The CDR3 consists of 15 residues. V lost 1 base and J lost 2; bases outside the gene matches: 2. CDR3 in DNA: TGTGCCAGCAGTTTATTAGACAGGGGGAACTATGGCTACACCTTC. Translated, it gives CASSLLDRGNYGYTF.

V usage is TRBV4-1 and J usage is TRBJ1-1; 9 nucleotides line up with TRBD1. This CDR3 spans 18 amino acids. CDR1 and CDR2 (germline): MGHRA, YSYEKL. With 0 bases clipped from V and 3 bases from J, the junction kept 11 bases outside the gene matches. The CDR3 reads CASSQELQGAMGYTEAFF. As DNA, the CDR3 is TGCGCCAGCAGCCAAGAGCTACAGGGGGCAATGGGCTACACTGAAGCTTTCTTT.

The chain uses TRBV30 and TRBJ1-5; D gene unclear. Germline V lookup: CDR1 GTSNPN, CDR2 SVGIG (reference sequence). V was shortened by 0 bases and J by 4 bases, with 7 bases between the two germline ends. This CDR3 has 13 residues. In DNA, the CDR3 is TGTGCCTGGAGTGTACAGCCTAATCAGCCCCAGCATTTT. Residues: CAWSVQPNQPQHF.

V usage is TRBV6-6 and J usage is TRBJ1-4, with D perhaps matching TRBD1 (5 bases). Trimming removed 2 bases at V and 2 bases at J, with 9 bases between. Germline CDR1 reads MNHNY; CDR2 reads SVGAGI (reference sequence). This CDR3 has 15 amino acids. CDR3 in DNA: TGTGCCAGCAGTTACGGGGACCCCACTAATGAAAAACTGTTTTTT. It encodes CASSYGDPTNEKLFF.

The chain couples TRBV9 to TRBJ2-1; no clear D. V shed 4 bases and J shed 0 bases, with 2 bases lying between them. The germline gives CDR1 SGDLS, CDR2 YYNGEE. The CDR3 spans 12 residues. The CDR3 sequence is CASSHSYNEQFF. Here the CDR3 DNA reads TGTGCCAGCAGCCACTCCTACAATGAGCAGTTCTTC.

With respect to this clone: One end of the junction does not line up with germline, which may come from a read error. CDR3 DNA sequence: TGTGCCAGCACTGAAGGCGGGGGCACAGATACGCAGTATTTT. Translated: CASTEGGGTDTQYF. The chain is built from TRBV25-1 and TRBJ2-3, with D possibly being TRBD2 (6 bases). The CDR3 runs to 14 residues. Germline V gene lookup returns CDR1 MGHDK and CDR2 SYGVNS.

The chain joins TRBV6-1 to TRBJ2-7; D is possibly TRBD2 (6 bases). Trimming took 2 bases from V and 2 from J, leaving 10 bases between them. The CDR3 extends over 14 amino acids. Germline lookup yields CDR1 MNHNS and CDR2 SASEGT. The CDR3 spells CASSEPWEAYEQYF. The CDR3 bases are TGTGCCAGCAGTGAACCGTGGGAGGCCTACGAGCAGTACTTC.

The chain links TRBV28 to TRBJ2-3, with 12 bases that match TRBD2. The CDR3 totals 16 residues. Germline CDR1 MDHEN, CDR2 SYDVKM. The J segment lost 2 bases and the V segment lost 6 bases, leaving 6 bases of the junction unmatched. The CDR3 coding sequence is TGTGCCAGCAGGGGCGGACTAGCGGGAACCACAGATACGCAGTATTTT. The encoded protein is CASRGGLAGTTDTQYF.

This chain joins TRBV7-3 and TRBJ2-1; maybe TRBD2 (5 bases). CDR1 is SGHTA and CDR2 is FQGTGA in the germline V gene. This CDR3 has 14 residues. V lost 5 bases to trimming and J lost 6 bases, with 14 bases between them. CDR3 region: CASSDASRANEQFF. The CDR3 DNA reads as TGTGCCAGCAGCGACGCATCGAGGGCCAATGAGCAGTTCTTC.

V gene TRBV7-2 combines with J gene TRBJ2-5; no firm D call. The V end was cut by 6 bases, the J end by 0 bases, with 5 bases between. Germline loops: CDR1 SGHTA, CDR2 FQGNSA. The CDR3 is 12 residues long. The CDR3 reads CASSRYQETQYF. Here the CDR3 DNA reads TGTGCCAGCAGTCGGTACCAAGAGACCCAGTACTTC.

The V and J genes are TRBV28 and TRBJ1-2; 9 nucleotides match TRBD1. Germline V gene lookup returns CDR1 MDHEN and CDR2 SYDVKM. J gave up 5 bases and V 6 bases, and 10 bases lay outside the gene matches. This CDR3 is 15 amino acids long. DNA for the CDR3: TGTGCCAGCAGGCAGCCGGGACAGGGTTTATATGGCTACACCTTC. Translated: CASRQPGQGLYGYTF.

J is TRBJ2-3 and V is TRBV7-9; 9 bases are shared with TRBD1. CDR1 is SEHNR and CDR2 is FQNEAQ in the germline V gene (reference sequence). The CDR3 totals 14 residues. V trimming: 4 bases; J trimming: 5 bases; junction bases outside the gene matches: 4. The CDR3 sequence: CASSSNRGLDTQYF. The CDR3 DNA reads as TGTGCCAGCAGCTCAAACAGGGGGCTAGATACGCAGTATTTT.

The chain couples TRBV7-8 to TRBJ2-1; no clear D gene. This CDR3 has 15 amino acids. Per the germline V gene, CDR1 is SGHVS and CDR2 is FQNEAQ. V was pared by 5 bases and J by 1 base, with 12 bases between. CDR3 nucleotides: TGTGCCAGCAGCATAGACGGGTTATCCTACAATGAGCAGTTCTTC. It translates to CASSIDGLSYNEQFF.

V gene TRBV30 combines with J gene TRBJ1-3, with D uncertain. Germline CDR1 reads GTSNPN; CDR2 reads SVGIG (reference sequence). The CDR3 has 13 residues. V was trimmed by 2 bases and J by 1 base, leaving 6 bases between them. CDR3 coding DNA: TGTGCCTGGAGTCCTTCATCTGGAAACACCATATATTTT. Residues: CAWSPSSGNTIYF.

CDR3 in DNA: TGTGCCAGCCGCCCCGGGACTAGCGGGGGAACCGGGGAGCTGTTTTTT. This translates into CASRPGTSGGTGELFF. The chain couples TRBV28 to TRBJ2-2; 14 bases are shared with TRBD2. V gave up 8 bases and J gave up 5 bases; unmatched junction bases: 7. This CDR3 spans 16 amino acids. Germline CDR1 and CDR2: MDHEN and SYDVKM.